This entry features one TCR beta chain sequence. The antigen is undetermined. Other DNA sequences of this sample code for an identical CDR3. The data are from a study of shared clonotypes between healthy human individuals. At the level of the study: Plates per donor: three CD4 naive, three CD4 memory, two CD8 naive, one CD8 memory.

About 200 ng DNA, 25,000 to 35,000 T cell genomes, went into each sorted-subset replicate PCR. Clones were read by immunoSEQ multiplex PCR, and TCRdb kept only the in-frame ones, dropping some. Here the sample spans millions of clones, roughly 91% being singletons. CD45RO-negative, CCR7-positively selected cells formed the naive CD8 fraction, excluding terminally differentiated effector memory CD45RA+ cells. None of the donors, who were healthy HIV-negative adults, had recently had acute infections or vaccinations. Study observations and caveats: Against clonotypes common to all four donors, non-shared ones had lower generation probabilities.

Trimming took 1 base from V and 0 from J, leaving 10 bases between them. CDR3 length equals 16 residues. Germline CDR1 SNHLY, CDR2 FYNNEI. The chain carries TRBV2 and TRBJ1-3; D is unresolved. The sequence came from a man younger than 30 in good health. Some clones in this sample may be carry-over from other donors' samples. What was sequenced was naive CD8+ T cells from PBMCs. The CDR3 sequence: CASSEGVLSSGNTIYF. The CDR3 nucleotides read TGTGCCAGCAGTGAAGGTGTGCTTTCCTCTGGAAACACCATATATTTT. The entire variable domain, with the rest obtained from reference TRBV2 and TRBJ1-3, is as follows: EPEVTQTPSHQVTQMGQEVILRCVPISNHLYFYWYRQILGQKVEFLVSFYNNEISEKSEIFDDQFSVERPDGSNFTLKIRSTKLEDSAMYFCASSEGVLSSGNTIYFGEGSWLTVV.